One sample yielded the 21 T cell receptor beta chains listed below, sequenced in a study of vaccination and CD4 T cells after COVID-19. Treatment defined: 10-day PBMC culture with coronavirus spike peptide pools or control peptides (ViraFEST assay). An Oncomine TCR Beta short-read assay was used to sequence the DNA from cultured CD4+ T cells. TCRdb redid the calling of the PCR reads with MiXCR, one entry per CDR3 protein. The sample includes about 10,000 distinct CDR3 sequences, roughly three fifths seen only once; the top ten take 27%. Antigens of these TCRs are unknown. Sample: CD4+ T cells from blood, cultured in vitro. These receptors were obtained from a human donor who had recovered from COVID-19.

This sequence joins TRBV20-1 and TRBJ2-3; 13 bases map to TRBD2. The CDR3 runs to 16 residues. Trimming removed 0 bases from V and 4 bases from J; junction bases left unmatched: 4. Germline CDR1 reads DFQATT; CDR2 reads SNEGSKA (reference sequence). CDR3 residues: CSAREGLAGVADTQYF. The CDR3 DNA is TGCAGTGCTAGAGAAGGACTAGCGGGAGTCGCAGATACGCAGTATTTT.

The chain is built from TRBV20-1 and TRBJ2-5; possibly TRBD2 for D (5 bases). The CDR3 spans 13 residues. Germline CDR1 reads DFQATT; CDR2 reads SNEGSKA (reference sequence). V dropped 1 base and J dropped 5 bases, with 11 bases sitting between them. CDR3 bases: TGCAGTGCTAGAGTGGGTAGCGCTGAGACCCAGTACTTC. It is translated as CSARVGSAETQYF.

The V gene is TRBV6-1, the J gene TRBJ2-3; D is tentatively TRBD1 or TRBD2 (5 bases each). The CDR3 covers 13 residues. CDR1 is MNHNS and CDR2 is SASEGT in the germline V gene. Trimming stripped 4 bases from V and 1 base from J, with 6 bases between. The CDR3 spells CASSGDRTDTQYF. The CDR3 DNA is TGTGCCAGCAGTGGGGACCGCACAGATACGCAGTATTTT.

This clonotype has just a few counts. CDR3 sequence: CATSDSSRATGELFF. CDR3 bases: TGTGCCACCAGTGATTCCAGCCGGGCCACCGGGGAGCTGTTTTTT. The V gene is TRBV24-1, the J gene TRBJ2-2; D unclear. This CDR3 spans 15 amino acids. Germline V CDR1 and CDR2: KGHDR, SFDVKD. V gave up 2 bases and J gave up 4 bases, with 10 bases separating them.

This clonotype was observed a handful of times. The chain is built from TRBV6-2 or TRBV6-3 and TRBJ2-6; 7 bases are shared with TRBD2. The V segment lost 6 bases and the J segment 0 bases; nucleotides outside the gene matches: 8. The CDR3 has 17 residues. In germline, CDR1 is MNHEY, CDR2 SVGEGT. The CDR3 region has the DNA TGTGCCAGCAGCCCCGTCGGGGGGTACTCTGGGGCCAACGTCCTGACTTTC. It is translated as CASSPVGGYSGANVLTF.

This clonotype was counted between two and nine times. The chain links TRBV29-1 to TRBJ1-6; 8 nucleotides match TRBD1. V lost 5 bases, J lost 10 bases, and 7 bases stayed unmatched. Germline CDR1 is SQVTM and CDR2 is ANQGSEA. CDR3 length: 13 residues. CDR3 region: CSVKGTGQSPLHF. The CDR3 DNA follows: TGCAGCGTTAAAGGGACAGGTCAATCACCCCTCCACTTT.

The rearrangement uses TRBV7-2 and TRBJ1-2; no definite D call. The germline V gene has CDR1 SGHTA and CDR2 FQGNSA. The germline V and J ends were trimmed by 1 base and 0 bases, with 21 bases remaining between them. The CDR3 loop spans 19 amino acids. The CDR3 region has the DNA TGTGCCAGCAGCTTAGGGCCGGGCCAGTCAGGCCCAGCTAACTATGGCTACACCTTC. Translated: CASSLGPGQSGPANYGYTF.

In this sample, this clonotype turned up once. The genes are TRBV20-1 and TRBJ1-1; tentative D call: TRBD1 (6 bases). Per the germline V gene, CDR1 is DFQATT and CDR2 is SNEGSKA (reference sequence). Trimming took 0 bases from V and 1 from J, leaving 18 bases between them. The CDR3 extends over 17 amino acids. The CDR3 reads CSAREIKPGTSNTEAFF. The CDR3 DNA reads TGCAGTGCTAGAGAAATAAAACCTGGGACATCGAACACTGAAGCTTTCTTT.

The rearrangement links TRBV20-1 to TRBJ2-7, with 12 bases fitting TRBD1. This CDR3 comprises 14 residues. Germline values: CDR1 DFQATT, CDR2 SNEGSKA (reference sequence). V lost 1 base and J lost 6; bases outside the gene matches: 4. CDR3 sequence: CSARVGTGGAEQYF. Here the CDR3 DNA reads TGCAGTGCTAGAGTTGGGACAGGGGGCGCCGAGCAGTACTTC.

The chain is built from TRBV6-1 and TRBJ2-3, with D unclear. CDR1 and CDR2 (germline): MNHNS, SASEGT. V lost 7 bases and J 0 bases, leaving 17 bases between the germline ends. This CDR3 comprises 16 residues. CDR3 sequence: CASKPFATTSTDTQYF. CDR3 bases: TGTGCCAGCAAACCGTTTGCGACAACAAGCACAGATACGCAGTATTTT.

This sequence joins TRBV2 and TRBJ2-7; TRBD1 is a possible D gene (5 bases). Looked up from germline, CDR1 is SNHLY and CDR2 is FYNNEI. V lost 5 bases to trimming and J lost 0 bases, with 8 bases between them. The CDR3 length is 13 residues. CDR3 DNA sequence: TGTGCCAGCAGTAGGCAGGGCTCCTACGAGCAGTACTTC. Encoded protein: CASSRQGSYEQYF.

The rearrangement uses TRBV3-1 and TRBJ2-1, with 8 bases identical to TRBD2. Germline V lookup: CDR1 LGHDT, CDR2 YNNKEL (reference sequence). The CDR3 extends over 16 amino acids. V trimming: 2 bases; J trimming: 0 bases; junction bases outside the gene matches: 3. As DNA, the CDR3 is TGTGCCAGCAGCCAAACTAGCGGCGACTCCTACAATGAGCAGTTCTTC. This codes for CASSQTSGDSYNEQFF.

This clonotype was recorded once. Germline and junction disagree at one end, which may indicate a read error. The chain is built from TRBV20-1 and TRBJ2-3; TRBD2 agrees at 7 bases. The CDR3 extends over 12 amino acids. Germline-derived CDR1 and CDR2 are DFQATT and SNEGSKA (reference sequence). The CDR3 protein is CSSAGGTDTQYF. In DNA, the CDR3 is TGTAGCTCTGCGGGAGGCACAGATACGCAGTATTTT.

CDR3 sequence: CASSSATGYGANVLTF. In nucleotides, the CDR3 is TGTGCCAGCAGTTCCGCGACAGGGTACGGGGCCAACGTCCTGACTTTC. This chain joins TRBV27 and TRBJ2-6; 7 nucleotides agree with TRBD1. Trimming at V came to 4 bases and at J to 4 bases, leaving 7 bases not matched to a gene. CDR1 is MNHEY and CDR2 is SMNVEV in the germline V gene (reference sequence). The length of the CDR3 is 16 residues.

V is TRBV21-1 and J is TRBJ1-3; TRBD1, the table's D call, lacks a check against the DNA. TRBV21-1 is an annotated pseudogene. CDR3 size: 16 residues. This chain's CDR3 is CASRGEVSSSGNTTYF. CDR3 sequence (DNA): TGTGCCAGCAGAGGGGAAGTTTCAAGCTCTGGAAACACCACATATTTT.

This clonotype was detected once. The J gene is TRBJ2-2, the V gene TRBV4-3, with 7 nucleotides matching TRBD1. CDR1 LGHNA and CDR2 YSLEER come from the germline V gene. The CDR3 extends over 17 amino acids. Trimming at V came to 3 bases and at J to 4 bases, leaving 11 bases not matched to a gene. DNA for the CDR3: TGCGCCAGCAGCCAGTCACTTGGGACAGTAGGCACCGGGGAGCTGTTTTTT. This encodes CASSQSLGTVGTGELFF.

CDR3 residues: CASSPPVGGVEYF. The CDR3 bases are TGTGCCAGCAGTCCTCCCGTGGGAGGGGTTGAGTACTTC. The V call is TRBV21-1, the J call TRBJ2-7; the table's D gene call, TRBD2, was not cross checked with the DNA. TRBV21-1 is flagged as a pseudogene. The CDR3 extends over 13 amino acids.

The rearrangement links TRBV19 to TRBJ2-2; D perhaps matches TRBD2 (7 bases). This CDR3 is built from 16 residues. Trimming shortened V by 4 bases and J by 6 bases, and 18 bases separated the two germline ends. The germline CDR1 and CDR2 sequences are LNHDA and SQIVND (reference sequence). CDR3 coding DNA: TGTGCCAGTAGTACTAGGGGGGGCCGTGTAGCCGGGGAGCTGTTTTTT. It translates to CASSTRGGRVAGELFF.

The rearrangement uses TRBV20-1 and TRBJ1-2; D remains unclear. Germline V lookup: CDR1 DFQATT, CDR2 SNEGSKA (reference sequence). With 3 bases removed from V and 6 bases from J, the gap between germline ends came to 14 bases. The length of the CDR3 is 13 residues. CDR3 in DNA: TGCAGTGCTAGTGTACTAGAAGGGAATGGCTACACCTTC. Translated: CSASVLEGNGYTF.

CDR3 DNA: TGTGCCAGTAGTACGGACAGGATTATTGGAAACACCATATATTTT. Protein sequence: CASSTDRIIGNTIYF. The rearrangement uses TRBV19 and TRBJ1-3, with 7 bases lining up with TRBD1. Losses at the gene ends were 4 bases for V and 3 bases for J; bases not matched to a gene: 6. Per the germline V gene, CDR1 is LNHDA and CDR2 is SQIVND (reference sequence). This CDR3 has 15 amino acids.

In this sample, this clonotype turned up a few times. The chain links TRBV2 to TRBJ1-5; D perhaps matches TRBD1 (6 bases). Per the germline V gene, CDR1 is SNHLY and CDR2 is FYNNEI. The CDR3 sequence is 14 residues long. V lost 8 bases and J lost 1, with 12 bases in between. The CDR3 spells CASRLGGSNQPQHF. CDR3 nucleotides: TGTGCCAGCCGATTAGGGGGAAGCAATCAGCCCCAGCATTTT. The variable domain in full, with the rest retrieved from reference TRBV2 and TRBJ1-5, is EPEVTQTPSHQVTQMGQEVILRCVPISNHLYFYWYRQILGQKVEFLVSFYNNEISEKSEIFDDQFSVERPDGSNFTLKIRSTKLEDSAMYFCASRLGGSNQPQHFGDGTRLSIL.